The 22 T cell receptor beta chains in this list originate from one sample, sequenced in a study of T cells after yellow fever vaccination. TCRdb re-analysed the 5' RACE reads in MiXCR, keeping a single row per CDR3 protein. The table shows about 230,000 distinct CDR3 sequences, with 6% to 8% occurring only once. The sample here was CD4+ T cells sorted from PBMCs, taken on the day of the yellow fever booster vaccination. The receptors stem from a man aged 25 to 40 who received the YFV17D yellow fever vaccine.

The chain carries TRBV5-1 and TRBJ2-6, with 10 bases that match TRBD1. The CDR3 totals 17 residues. The V gene's germline CDR1 is SGHRS and CDR2 YFSETQ. After removal of 1 base from V and 4 bases from J, the junction contained 5 bases not matched to a gene. The CDR3 is CASSLTGTGAGANVLTF. Written as DNA, the CDR3 is TGCGCCAGCAGCTTGACCGGGACAGGGGCGGGGGCCAACGTCCTGACTTTC.

The rearrangement links TRBV20-1 to TRBJ2-3; 7 nucleotides line up with TRBD2. The CDR3 runs to 13 residues. Germline CDR1 and CDR2: DFQATT and SNEGSKA (reference sequence). V lost 6 bases, J lost 3 bases, and 6 bases stayed unmatched. CDR3 sequence reads: CSAKWEGTDTQYF. Written as DNA, the CDR3 is TGCAGTGCCAAATGGGAGGGGACAGATACGCAGTATTTT.

There are many counts of this clonotype. This chain links TRBV16 with TRBJ2-7, with D uncertain. Germline CDR1 and CDR2: KGHSY and FQNENV. The CDR3 spans 11 residues. V shed 2 bases and J shed 9 bases, with 8 bases lying between them. CDR3 region: CASSQNKRQYF. The CDR3 DNA reads as TGTGCCAGCAGCCAAAACAAAAGGCAGTACTTC.

This clonotype was counted a few times. The CDR3 sequence is CASSHRDLEETQYF. The CDR3 region has the DNA TGTGCCAGCAGCCACCGGGACCTGGAGGAGACCCAGTACTTC. The chain couples TRBV5-5 to TRBJ2-5; D is possibly TRBD1 or TRBD2 (5 bases each). The V and J ends lost 4 bases and 5 bases respectively, with 15 bases between them. CDR3 length: 14 residues. The germline V gene encodes CDR1 SGHKS and CDR2 YYEKEE (reference sequence). The variable domain in full, with the rest retrieved from reference TRBV5-5 and TRBJ2-5, is DAGVTQSPTHLIKTRGQQVTLRCSPISGHKSVSWYQQVLGQGPQFIFQYYEKEERGRGNFPDRFSARQFPNYSSELNVNALLLGDSALYLCASSHRDLEETQYFGPGTRLLVL.

This clonotype occurred a few times. The chain combines TRBV20-1 with TRBJ2-7; TRBD2 agrees at 8 bases. J was trimmed by 5 bases and V by 4 bases; bases with no gene match: 7. This CDR3 spans 13 amino acids. Germline V gene data show CDR1 as DFQATT and CDR2 as SNEGSKA (reference sequence). CDR3 sequence (DNA): TGCAGTGCTAACAGAGACGGGAGGGACGAGCAGTACTTC. This sequence encodes CSANRDGRDEQYF.

This clonotype appeared many times. V and J are TRBV19 and TRBJ2-1; TRBD1 aligns across 8 bases. This CDR3 contains 16 residues. Trimming took 4 bases from V and 2 from J; bases not matched to a gene: 7. CDR1 is LNHDA and CDR2 is SQIVND in the germline V gene (reference sequence). CDR3 DNA: TGTGCCAGTAGTACCCTAGGACAGGGTACCTACAATGAGCAGTTCTTC. This translates into CASSTLGQGTYNEQFF.

This clonotype was seen ten or more times. The chain has TRBV5-6 and TRBJ2-1; TRBD2 matches at 8 bases. Looked up from germline, CDR1 is SGHDT and CDR2 is YYEEEE. The V segment lost 6 bases and the J segment 6 bases; nucleotides outside the gene matches: 8. The CDR3 runs to 14 residues. DNA for the CDR3: TGTGCCAGCACCTACATAAGCGGGGGCAATGAGCAGTTCTTC. It encodes CASTYISGGNEQFF.

This clonotype was observed many times. The J gene is TRBJ2-7, the V gene TRBV5-5; TRBD1 matches at 8 bases. The CDR3 is 14 amino acids. Germline V CDR1 and CDR2: SGHKS, YYEKEE (reference sequence). V trimming: 5 bases; J trimming: 0 bases; junction bases outside the gene matches: 4. Here the CDR3 reads CASSPTGASYEQYF. DNA for the CDR3: TGTGCCAGCAGTCCGACAGGGGCCTCCTACGAGCAGTACTTC.

CDR3 residues: CASSAGVPTEAFF. Written as DNA, the CDR3 is TGTGCCAGCAGTGCAGGGGTTCCCACTGAAGCTTTCTTT. V usage is TRBV25-1 and J usage is TRBJ1-1, with a weak D call TRBD1 (6 bases). V was clipped by 4 bases and J by 4 bases, with 10 bases between them. Germline CDR1 reads MGHDK; CDR2 reads SYGVNS. The CDR3 consists of 13 residues.

This clonotype came up many times. This chain joins TRBV19 and TRBJ2-5; perhaps TRBD1 as D (5 bases). Trimming shortened V by 4 bases and J by 6 bases, and 12 bases separated the two germline ends. The germline gives CDR1 LNHDA, CDR2 SQIVND (reference sequence). This CDR3 is 13 amino acids long. CDR3 DNA: TGTGCCAGTAGTACGACAGTTAGGAAGACCCAGTACTTC. Translating it yields CASSTTVRKTQYF.

The table lists this clonotype with a few counts. The V call is TRBV5-1, the J call TRBJ2-5; perhaps D is TRBD1 or TRBD2 (5 bases each). The CDR3 contains 14 residues. Germline CDR1 SGHRS, CDR2 YFSETQ. Trimming took off 4 bases at V and 5 bases at J, with 15 bases between the two ends. CDR3 sequence reads: CASSKGTAQETQYF. CDR3 DNA: TGCGCCAGCAGCAAGGGGACCGCGCAGGAGACCCAGTACTTC.

The genes are TRBV9 and TRBJ2-2; D might be TRBD2 (6 bases). The CDR3 covers 13 residues. CDR1 SGDLS and CDR2 YYNGEE come from the germline V gene. V was pared by 6 bases and J by 4 bases, with 10 bases between. The CDR3 here is CASNLLATGELFF. The CDR3 DNA is TGTGCCAGCAACCTACTAGCCACCGGGGAGCTGTTTTTT.

In its sample, this clonotype was seen many times. V gene TRBV18 combines with J gene TRBJ2-2; tentatively, D is TRBD1 (6 bases). Trimming took 2 bases from V and 0 from J, leaving 7 bases between them. From germline, CDR1 is KGHSH and CDR2 LQKENI. The CDR3 has 15 amino acids. CDR3 sequence (DNA): TGTGCCAGCTCACCAGAGGGGGCGAACACCGGGGAGCTGTTTTTT. This sequence encodes CASSPEGANTGELFF. Complete variable domain (other parts from reference TRBV18 and TRBJ2-2): NAGVMQNPRHLVRRRGQEARLRCSPMKGHSHVYWYRQLPEEGLKFMVYLQKENIIDESGMPKERFSAEFPKEGPSILRIQQVVRGDSAAYFCASSPEGANTGELFFGEGSRLTVL.

This clonotype was detected ten times or more. CDR3: CASSLGSGGEQFF. The CDR3 nucleotides read TGTGCCAGCAGCTTGGGGTCCGGGGGTGAGCAGTTCTTC. The chain carries TRBV7-3 and TRBJ2-1; tentatively, D is TRBD2 (6 bases). Trimming shortened V by 3 bases and J by 9 bases, and 12 bases separated the two germline ends. Germline CDR1 is SGHTA and CDR2 is FQGTGA. This CDR3 contains 13 residues. Filled out from reference TRBV7-3 and TRBJ2-1, the complete variable domain reads GAGVSQTPSNKVTEKGKYVELRCDPISGHTALYWYRQSLGQGPEFLIYFQGTGAADDSGLPNDRFFAVRPEGSVSTLKIQRTERGDSAVYLCASSLGSGGEQFFGPGTRLTVL.

In this sample, this clonotype turned up many times. V gene TRBV20-1 combines with J gene TRBJ2-1; 8 bases match TRBD2. The CDR3 is 14 residues long. V dropped 4 bases and J dropped 4; count of bases not matched to a gene: 6. The V gene's germline CDR1 is DFQATT and CDR2 SNEGSKA (reference sequence). The DNA for the CDR3 is TGCAGTGCTACCGTCGGGGGGGTTTACAATGAGCAGTTCTTC. This codes for CSATVGGVYNEQFF.

This clonotype was seen ten or more times. V and J are TRBV7-2 and TRBJ2-4, with 8 nucleotides matching TRBD2. The CDR3 contains 15 residues. Per the germline V gene, CDR1 is SGHTA and CDR2 is FQGNSA. The trim removed 6 bases at V and 6 bases at J, leaving 10 bases unmatched. This chain's CDR3 is CASRDFVTSVNIQYF. Written as DNA, the CDR3 is TGTGCCAGCAGGGATTTTGTGACTAGCGTAAACATTCAGTACTTC.

This sequence joins TRBV10-2 and TRBJ2-7; possibly TRBD2 for D (5 bases). Germline CDR1 and CDR2: WSHSY and SAAADI. The V gene lost 2 bases and the J gene lost 1 base, with 9 bases spanning the gap. This CDR3 comprises 14 residues. The CDR3 sequence is CASSEAGGSYEQYF. CDR3 coding DNA: TGCGCCAGCAGTGAGGCTGGAGGTTCCTACGAGCAGTACTTC.

The chain links TRBV6-2 or TRBV6-3 to TRBJ2-1, with 7 bases identical to TRBD2. J was trimmed by 1 base and V by 8 bases; bases with no gene match: 5. The CDR3 is made up of 14 amino acids. From germline, CDR1 is MNHEY and CDR2 SVGEGT. The CDR3 DNA follows: TGTGCCAGCGAGCGGGACGCATCCTACAATGAGCAGTTCTTC. Its protein product is CASERDASYNEQFF.

The chain employs TRBV5-5 and TRBJ1-1, with TRBD1 as a possible D gene (5 bases). V was cut by 0 bases and J by 5 bases, with 8 bases left in between. Germline V gene lookup returns CDR1 SGHKS and CDR2 YYEKEE (reference sequence). The CDR3 sequence is 13 residues long. The CDR3 protein is CASSLEGKTEAFF. The CDR3 DNA reads TGTGCCAGCAGCTTGGAGGGGAAGACTGAAGCTTTCTTT.

A few counts support this clonotype. The chain joins TRBV5-4 to TRBJ2-1, with D uncertain. The CDR3 is made up of 14 amino acids. Germline-derived CDR1 and CDR2 are SGHNT and YYREEE (reference sequence). V was trimmed by 1 base and J by 3 bases, leaving 8 bases between them. The DNA of the CDR3 is TGTGCCAGCAGCTTGAGTGTCAACTACAATGAGCAGTTCTTC. Its protein is CASSLSVNYNEQFF.

This clonotype was seen a handful of times. The gene calls are TRBV7-2 and TRBJ2-3; 8 bases are shared with TRBD1. With V trimmed by 0 bases and J by 6 bases, 14 bases remained unmatched. Germline CDR1 is SGHTA and CDR2 is FQGNSA. The CDR3 sequence is 18 residues long. As DNA, the CDR3 is TGTGCCAGCAGCTTAGCGCGTCTTTGGCAGGGGGCCGCGGATACGCAGTATTTT. The encoded protein is CASSLARLWQGAADTQYF.

This clonotype was observed at least ten times. The genes are TRBV20-1 and TRBJ1-6; no firm D call. The germline V and J ends were trimmed by 6 bases and 0 bases, with 9 bases remaining between them. The CDR3 contains 14 residues. Germline V gives CDR1 DFQATT, CDR2 SNEGSKA (reference sequence). Here the CDR3 reads CSAALSSYNSPLHF. CDR3 nucleotides: TGCAGTGCGGCCCTAAGCTCCTATAATTCACCCCTCCACTTT.